This T cell receptor (beta chain) was captured by sequencing in a study of beta chain features in type 1 diabetes. Study background: Taken together, all samples contributed some 98 million examined sorted cells. Findings and limits, study-wide: Moderate but significant shortening of TCRB CDR3s was recorded in all four CD4+ subsets from Type 1 diabetes patients.

Note on this clone: Antigen: not known.

The CDR3 consists of 15 residues. The germline V gene encodes CDR1 SGHRS and CDR2 YFSETQ. Trimming left V 6 bases short and J 6 bases short, with 20 bases between. Expressed TCRB transcripts were sequenced, since all the RNA that had been isolated was reverse transcribed. Clones were sequenced by immunoSEQ multiplex PCR, and TCRdb holds only the in-frame ones, with some missing. The sample consists of some 150,000 clones, less than 10% of them appearing once. The chain combines TRBV5-1 with TRBJ2-3; D is possibly TRBD1 (6 bases). This clonotype originated in a woman between 40 and 50 years old in good health. The sample taken for sequencing was central memory CD4+ T cells from blood. The CDR3 loop reads CASNDGQGLGDTQYF. CDR3 sequence (DNA): TGCGCCAGCAACGACGGGCAGGGGCTAGGCGATACGCAGTATTTT.